Below are 3 T cell receptor beta chains sequenced from a single sample in a study of STAT5B mutations in CD4+ large granular lymphocyte leukemia. TCRdb's copy holds only in-frame clones and misses some; the assay was immunoSEQ multiplex PCR. The repertoire holds around 30,000 clones, about 76% seen once, with roughly 2% in the top ten. Sequenced input: CD4+ T cells from blood buffy coats. The receptor source for this set is a human donor in good health.

The J gene is TRBJ2-1, the V gene TRBV7-2; 9 bases fit TRBD1. This CDR3 spans 10 amino acids. Germline values: CDR1 SGHTA, CDR2 FQGNSA. The CDR3 reads CGTGDNEQFF. CDR3 DNA sequence: TGTGGGACAGGGGACAATGAGCAGTTCTTC.

CDR3: CASSESSGLAGLNEQFF. CDR3 coding DNA: TGCGCCAGCAGTGAGTCGTCCGGACTAGCGGGCTTAAATGAGCAGTTCTTC. The V and J genes are TRBV10-1 and TRBJ2-1; 11 bases map to TRBD2. The junction had 8 bases not matched to a gene; V was cut back by 0 bases and J by 7 bases. Germline CDR1 is WNHNN and CDR2 is SYGVQD (reference sequence). The CDR3 consists of 17 residues.

The gene calls are TRBV7-2 and TRBJ2-1; tentatively, D is TRBD2 (6 bases). The V gene lost 1 base and the J gene lost 8 bases, with 12 bases spanning the gap. The germline V gene encodes CDR1 SGHTA and CDR2 FQGNSA. This CDR3 has 14 residues. The CDR3 loop reads CASSLGGVGDEQFF. The CDR3 DNA reads as TGTGCCAGCAGCTTAGGGGGGGTGGGCGATGAGCAGTTCTTC.